The 30 T cell receptor beta chains listed next were all sequenced from one sample in a study of OX40 agonist ivuxolimab in advanced cancers. Generated by immunoSEQ multiplex PCR, the TCRdb table keeps only in-frame clones and is missing some. This sample has 60,000 to 100,000 clones, with about nine tenths found just once. The material sequenced was CD4+ or CD8+ T cells sorted from blood, taken in a trial of the OX40 agonist ivuxolimab. Source of these receptors: an adult with an advanced solid tumor such as melanoma, head and neck, liver or kidney cancer.

This clone appeared a single time. V usage is TRBV10-3 and J usage is TRBJ2-6; D ambiguous. CDR3 length equals 17 residues. V dropped 0 bases and J dropped 1 base, with 10 bases sitting between them. CDR1 and CDR2 from the germline V gene are ENHRY and SYGVKD. In nucleotides, the CDR3 is TGTGCCATCAGTGAGTCGTCCGTGGAGTCTGGGGCCAACGTCCTGACTTTC. Its protein is CAISESSVESGANVLTF.

The chain uses TRBV10-2 and TRBJ2-7; 9 bases line up with TRBD1. CDR1 WSHSY and CDR2 SAAADI come from the germline V gene. The CDR3 spans 13 residues. V gave up 7 bases and J gave up 7 bases; unmatched junction bases: 8. The CDR3 region is CASNEQGAREQYF. CDR3 DNA: TGCGCCAGCAACGAACAGGGGGCGAGGGAGCAGTACTTC.

This clone was counted between two and nine times. The gene calls are TRBV29-1 and TRBJ1-1; 9 nucleotides line up with TRBD1. The CDR3 covers 14 residues. Germline CDR1 is SQVTM and CDR2 is ANQGSEA. With 4 bases clipped from V and 4 bases from J, the junction kept 7 bases outside the gene matches. CDR3 amino acids: CSVGEQGASTEAFF. The CDR3 DNA follows: TGCAGCGTTGGGGAACAGGGGGCGTCCACTGAAGCTTTCTTT.

The CDR3 nucleotides read TGCGCCAGCAGCCAAGATAGACTAGCGGGAAAAAACATTCAGTACTTC. Amino acids: CASSQDRLAGKNIQYF. The V gene is TRBV4-3, the J gene TRBJ2-4; 11 positions match TRBD2. The V gene end was trimmed by 0 bases and the J gene end by 4 bases; junction bases not matched to a gene: 2. CDR1 is LGHNA, CDR2 YSLEER, per germline. CDR3 length equals 16 residues.

This clone has just one count. The V and J genes are TRBV28 and TRBJ2-7; 14 bases line up with TRBD2. The CDR3 is 16 amino acids. The V gene end was trimmed by 5 bases and the J gene end by 2 bases; junction bases not matched to a gene: 5. Germline CDR1 is MDHEN and CDR2 is SYDVKM. The CDR3 protein is CASSPRLAGGPYEQYF. The CDR3, as DNA: TGTGCCAGCAGTCCCAGACTAGCGGGAGGGCCCTACGAGCAGTACTTC.

Regarding this clone: The junction departs from the called germline gene at one end, perhaps through a read error. Other DNA sequences in this sample translate to the same CDR3. The gene calls are TRBV9 and TRBJ2-5; a weak D match, TRBD2 (6 bases). Germline V gives CDR1 SGDLS, CDR2 YYNGEE. This CDR3 is 15 amino acids long. The CDR3 DNA is TGTGCCAGCAGCGTAGGGGCTAGCGAACGCGAGACTCAGTACTTC. It encodes CASSVGASERETQYF.

The CDR3 DNA follows: TGTGCCAGCAGCCCCGGATCCTACAATGAGCAGTTCTTC. Translation: CASSPGSYNEQFF. This chain joins TRBV7-9 and TRBJ2-1; D is unclear. V lost 5 bases, J lost 1 base, and 6 bases lay in between. CDR1 and CDR2 (germline): SEHNR, FQNEAQ (reference sequence). This CDR3 is built from 13 residues.

This chain uses TRBV5-4 with TRBJ2-7, with 11 nucleotides matching TRBD2. J was trimmed by 3 bases and V by 1 base; bases with no gene match: 3. The CDR3 sequence is 15 residues long. Germline CDR1 SGHNT, CDR2 YYREEE (reference sequence). The CDR3 sequence: CASSLSGTSGYEQYF. CDR3 coding DNA: TGTGCCAGCAGCTTGTCCGGGACTAGCGGCTACGAGCAGTACTTC.

The J gene is TRBJ2-2, the V gene TRBV7-8, with 14 bases aligning to TRBD2. V was clipped by 4 bases and J by 5 bases; unmatched bases: 3. CDR3 length: 16 amino acids. Germline-derived CDR1 and CDR2 are SGHVS and FQNEAQ. This chain's CDR3 is CASSSGTSGRTGELFF. CDR3 sequence (DNA): TGTGCCAGCAGCTCCGGGACTAGCGGGAGAACCGGGGAGCTGTTTTTT. Complete variable domain (other parts from reference TRBV7-8 and TRBJ2-2): GAGVSQSPRYKVAKRGQDVALRCDPISGHVSLFWYQQALGQGPEFLTYFQNEAQLDKSGLPSDRFFAERPEGSVSTLKIQRTQQEDSAVYLCASSSGTSGRTGELFFGEGSRLTVL.

This rearrangement joins TRBV9 to TRBJ1-3; D not certain. Trimming removed 6 bases at V and 3 bases at J, with 16 bases between. Germline assignment: CDR1 SGDLS and CDR2 YYNGEE. The CDR3 is 15 amino acids. The CDR3 spells CASTRTPESGNTIYF. The CDR3 nucleotides are TGTGCCAGCACCCGAACACCCGAAAGTGGAAACACCATATATTTT.

V is TRBV5-1 and J is TRBJ1-6, with D unclear. Trimming removed 0 bases at V and 9 bases at J, with 7 bases between. The CDR3 contains 13 residues. Looked up from germline, CDR1 is SGHRS and CDR2 is YFSETQ. The CDR3: CASSLDPGSPLHF. The CDR3 coding sequence is TGCGCCAGCAGCTTGGACCCGGGTTCACCCCTCCACTTT.

The V call is TRBV10-3, the J call TRBJ2-7, with TRBD2 identical over 15 bases. CDR3 length: 20 amino acids. Trimming removed 6 bases from V and 7 bases from J; junction bases left unmatched: 22. Germline CDR1 and CDR2: ENHRY and SYGVKD. CDR3 protein: CAIRSTTGTSGRSLGGEQYF. The CDR3 region has the DNA TGTGCCATCAGGAGTACTACCGGGACTAGCGGGAGGAGCCTCGGGGGGGAGCAGTACTTC.

V is TRBV9 and J is TRBJ1-2, with 8 bases identical to TRBD1. The CDR3 has 15 amino acids. Looked up from germline, CDR1 is SGDLS and CDR2 is YYNGEE. J was trimmed by 6 bases and V by 0 bases; bases with no gene match: 7. CDR3 sequence (DNA): TGTGCCAGCAGCGTAGCAGACAGGGGTTTGGATGGCTACACCTTC. Protein: CASSVADRGLDGYTF.

V gene TRBV4-1 combines with J gene TRBJ1-4; 7 nucleotides align to TRBD1. Per germline, CDR1 MGHRA and CDR2 YSYEKL. Losses at the gene ends were 1 base for V and 3 bases for J; bases not matched to a gene: 8. The length of the CDR3 is 17 residues. The CDR3 coding sequence is TGCGCCAGCAGCCAAGGAAACGCAGGGGGACCTAATGAAAAACTGTTTTTT. Its protein product is CASSQGNAGGPNEKLFF.

The CDR3 DNA follows: TGTGCCAGCAGCCAGGGGGGGCTAGCGGGAGTGGGAAATGAGCAGTTCTTC. This gives the protein CASSQGGLAGVGNEQFF. The rearrangement joins TRBV7-8 to TRBJ2-1, with 10 bases that match TRBD2. The CDR3 contains 17 residues. Germline assignment: CDR1 SGHVS and CDR2 FQNEAQ. The trim removed 5 bases at V and 7 bases at J, leaving 14 bases unmatched.

This clone appeared a few times. CDR3 region: CASSERAMFGLASQPQHF. CDR3 in DNA: TGTGCCAGCAGTGAACGTGCTATGTTCGGTCTAGCCAGTCAGCCCCAGCATTTT. The chain recombines TRBV6-1 with TRBJ1-5; D uncertain. The ends were cut back, 2 bases at V and 6 bases at J, with 23 bases in the middle. Germline loops: CDR1 MNHNS, CDR2 SASEGT. This CDR3 spans 18 amino acids.

The chain joins TRBV7-9 to TRBJ1-4, with a possible D match to TRBD1 (5 bases). The CDR3 covers 15 residues. Per the germline V gene, CDR1 is SEHNR and CDR2 is FQNEAQ (reference sequence). Trimming removed 0 bases from V and 7 bases from J, with 12 bases in between. Here the CDR3 DNA reads TGTGCCAGCAGCTTAGCGGAGGCCGGGGCTGAAAAACTGTTTTTT. It translates to CASSLAEAGAEKLFF.

This clone was seen a handful of times. V usage is TRBV9 and J usage is TRBJ2-1; TRBD1 aligns across 9 bases. CDR1 is SGDLS and CDR2 is YYNGEE in the germline V gene. V shed 3 bases, J shed 4 bases, and the junction held 2 bases outside the gene matches. The CDR3 is 14 amino acids. CDR3 in amino acids: CASSGTGAYNEQFF. The CDR3 DNA sequence: TGTGCCAGCAGCGGGACAGGGGCATACAATGAGCAGTTCTTC. Looking up the rest from reference TRBV9 and TRBJ2-1 gives the full variable domain: DSGVTQTPKHLITATGQRVTLRCSPRSGDLSVYWYQQSLDQGLQFLIQYYNGEERAKGNILERFSAQQFPDLHSELNLSSLELGDSALYFCASSGTGAYNEQFFGPGTRLTVL.

The table lists this clone with a count of one. The V call is TRBV4-2, the J call TRBJ2-5, with 13 bases matching TRBD2. V was clipped by 4 bases and J by 2 bases; unmatched bases: 16. The CDR3 loop spans 20 amino acids. CDR1 LGHNA and CDR2 YNFKEQ come from the germline V gene. The CDR3 nucleotides read TGTGCCAGCAGCCCTCACCAGACTAGCGGGGGGCTTGTATTTCAAGAGACCCAGTACTTC. This sequence encodes CASSPHQTSGGLVFQETQYF.

The chain couples TRBV4-3 to TRBJ2-7; 8 bases are shared with TRBD2. Germline V gene sequence: CDR1 LGHNA, CDR2 YSLEER. The V and J ends lost 0 bases and 6 bases, in that order; junction bases with no gene match: 7. The length of the CDR3 is 15 residues. CDR3 DNA sequence: TGCGCCAGCAGCCAAGAACCAGCGGGAGTCAGCGAGCAGTACTTC. Its protein product is CASSQEPAGVSEQYF.

In this sample, this clone turned up a few times. The chain carries TRBV5-1 and TRBJ2-3; D assignment may be TRBD1 or TRBD2 (5 bases each). Looked up from germline, CDR1 is SGHRS and CDR2 is YFSETQ. V was pared by 3 bases and J by 12 bases, with 32 bases between. The CDR3 loop spans 18 amino acids. The CDR3 loop reads CASSSNRISGNTDRVQYF. CDR3 DNA sequence: TGCGCCAGCAGCTCCAACAGGATTTCCGGGAACACAGATAGGGTCCAGTATTTT.

The V call is TRBV28, the J call TRBJ2-5; 8 bases match TRBD1. The better agreement between TRBJ2-7 and the DNA end casts doubt on the J call. Germline CDR1 and CDR2: MDHEN and SYDVKM. The CDR3 sequence is 15 residues long. The chain's CDR3 is CASSLWGQATYEQYF. CDR3 coding DNA: TGTGCCAGCAGTTTATGGGGACAGGCAACCTACGAGCAGTACTTC.

This chain joins TRBV15 and TRBJ2-2; D call uncertain. The CDR3 consists of 14 residues. From germline, CDR1 is LNHNV and CDR2 YYDKDF (reference sequence). The V and J ends lost 3 bases and 5 bases respectively, with 10 bases between them. Here the CDR3 reads CATSRARETGELFF. The CDR3 DNA sequence: TGTGCCACCAGCAGGGCCCGAGAGACCGGGGAGCTGTTTTTT.

The J gene is TRBJ2-5, the V gene TRBV20-1, with no clear D. The better agreement between TRBJ2-7 and the DNA end casts doubt on the J call. This CDR3 contains 11 residues. Germline CDR1 DFQATT, CDR2 SNEGSKA (reference sequence). The CDR3, as DNA: TGCAGTGCATATTTAAGTCGCGAGCAGTACTTC. This sequence encodes CSAYLSREQYF.

The rearrangement links TRBV7-6 to TRBJ2-1, with D possibly being TRBD2 (5 bases). The CDR3 is 12 residues long. Per the germline V gene, CDR1 is SGHVS and CDR2 is FNYEAQ. V was trimmed by 4 bases and J by 8 bases, leaving 9 bases between them. The CDR3 region is CASSSISDEQFF. CDR3 in DNA: TGTGCCAGCAGCTCAATTAGCGATGAGCAGTTCTTC. Full variable domain (remainder filled in from reference TRBV7-6 and TRBJ2-1): GAGVSQSPRYKVTKRGQDVALRCDPISGHVSLYWYRQALGQGPEFLTYFNYEAQQDKSGLPNDRFSAERPEGSISTLTIQRTEQRDSAMYRCASSSISDEQFFGPGTRLTVL.

V and J are TRBV18 and TRBJ2-3; no firm D call. V was cut by 6 bases and J by 6 bases, with 7 bases left in between. The CDR3 runs 11 residues. Germline CDR1 and CDR2: KGHSH and LQKENI. CDR3 bases: TGTGCCAGCTCTCAAATGGATACGCAGTATTTT. Its protein product is CASSQMDTQYF.

The rearrangement uses TRBV5-1 and TRBJ2-2; D tentatively reads TRBD1 or TRBD2 (5 bases each). From germline, CDR1 is SGHRS and CDR2 YFSETQ. V was clipped by 4 bases and J by 4 bases, with 11 bases between them. The length of the CDR3 is 14 residues. The CDR3 loop is CASSGGEGTGELFF. The CDR3 DNA reads TGCGCCAGCAGCGGGGGAGAGGGCACCGGGGAGCTGTTTTTT. The entire variable domain, with the rest obtained from reference TRBV5-1 and TRBJ2-2, is as follows: KAGVTQTPRYLIKTRGQQVTLSCSPISGHRSVSWYQQTPGQGLQFLFEYFSETQRNKGNFPGRFSGRQFSNSRSEMNVSTLELGDSALYLCASSGGEGTGELFFGEGSRLTVL.

This rearrangement joins TRBV7-8 to TRBJ2-5, with a tentative D call TRBD2 (5 bases). Trimming cost V 5 bases and J 4 bases, with 14 bases left between them. Germline-derived CDR1 and CDR2 are SGHVS and FQNEAQ. The CDR3 runs 14 residues. This chain's CDR3 is CASSPVRVGETQYF. CDR3 DNA sequence: TGTGCCAGCAGCCCTGTGAGGGTCGGAGAGACCCAGTACTTC.

The chain uses TRBV6-5 and TRBJ1-1; a possible D gene is TRBD1 (5 bases). The CDR3 is 13 residues long. V gave up 6 bases and J gave up 1 base, with 9 bases separating them. Germline CDR1 and CDR2: MNHEY and SVGAGI. CDR3 region: CASRVQENTEAFF. CDR3 sequence (DNA): TGTGCCAGCAGGGTACAGGAGAACACTGAAGCTTTCTTT.

The V call is TRBV25-1, the J call TRBJ2-1; the D call may be TRBD1 or TRBD2 (5 bases each). The CDR3 runs 15 residues. V lost 1 base and J lost 4, with 11 bases in between. Germline CDR1 and CDR2: MGHDK and SYGVNS. This CDR3 is CASSESGTPYNEQFF. Here the CDR3 DNA reads TGTGCCAGCAGTGAATCAGGGACCCCTTACAATGAGCAGTTCTTC.